The present T cell receptor gamma chain was sequenced within a study of gamma-delta chains in newborns, infants, children. Study details: Innate gammadelta T cells reportedly expand polyclonally right after birth, driven by microbial exposure, per the title.

The CDR3 length is 15 residues. Germline lookup yields CDR1 GITISATS and CDR2 ISYDGTV (reference sequence). With 0 bases clipped from V and 10 bases from J, the junction kept 3 bases outside the gene matches. TCRdb redid the clone calls on the reads with CATT. The data hold over 2,000 gamma-chain clones, with 25% to 30% observed a single time. Points on this clone: Being one base from a much bigger clone, this may be a read error. This CDR3 is also generated by other DNA sequences in the sample.

Material for sequencing was blood. V is TRGV9 and J is TRGJP. The TCR comes from a child who was a newborn, infant or young child, either healthy, febrile or measles-vaccinated (not recorded which). CDR3 coding DNA: TGTGCCTTGTGGGAGGTGGAATTGGGCAAAAAAATCAAGGTATTT. This sequence encodes CALWEVELGKKIKVF.